These 20 T cell receptor beta chains were sequenced from one sample in a study of siplizumab effects on memory and regulatory T cells (dated by TCRdb to between 2018 and 2021). The library was prepared using the immunoSEQ multiplex PCR assay. TCRdb took over this immuneACCESS table, retaining in-frame rearrangements with V and J assigned. Such tables are incomplete; in checked studies, under half of the missing clones stem from an unresolved V gene, and the remainder is unexplained. For this sample the table gives more than 85,000 clones, of which 80% to 95% were detected only once. The ten largest clones capture 1% to 1.5% of the sample. The sample comprised CD4+ T cells sorted from blood. The receptor source for this set is a human donor in good health.

The chain joins TRBV4-2 to TRBJ2-2, with D possibly called TRBD1 or TRBD2 (5 bases each). V lost 4 bases, J lost 4 bases, and 22 bases lay in between. CDR1 and CDR2 from the germline V gene are LGHNA and YNFKEQ. This CDR3 has 18 amino acids. The CDR3 protein is CASSRRMTKGTSTGELFF. CDR3 nucleotides: TGTGCCAGCAGCCGCAGGATGACGAAGGGGACCTCCACCGGGGAGCTGTTTTTT.

This rearrangement joins TRBV18 to TRBJ1-4; TRBD1 might be the D (5 bases). CDR3 length: 17 residues. Looked up from germline, CDR1 is KGHSH and CDR2 is LQKENI. Trimming took off 1 base at V and 3 bases at J, with 15 bases between the two ends. The CDR3 loop reads CASSPQSGTASNEKLFF. CDR3 DNA: TGTGCCAGCTCACCACAATCTGGGACCGCTTCTAATGAAAAACTGTTTTTT.

This sequence joins TRBV5-1 and TRBJ2-3; 8 bases map to TRBD2. This CDR3 comprises 15 residues. Germline CDR1 and CDR2: SGHRS and YFSETQ. The junction had 11 bases not matched to a gene; V was cut back by 4 bases and J by 7 bases. This CDR3 is CASSQSTSGENTQYF. CDR3 DNA: TGCGCCAGCAGCCAGAGCACTAGCGGAGAGAATACGCAGTATTTT.

The rearrangement joins TRBV7-8 to TRBJ2-5; D is unclear. Germline assignment: CDR1 SGHVS and CDR2 FQNEAQ. V shed 1 base and J shed 1 base, with 4 bases lying between them. CDR3 size: 13 residues. This CDR3 is CASSLEAQETQYF. The CDR3 DNA reads TGTGCCAGCAGCTTAGAAGCCCAAGAGACCCAGTACTTC.

The chain employs TRBV6-1 and TRBJ2-6; no reliable D call. Germline V gene lookup returns CDR1 MNHNS and CDR2 SASEGT. The V and J ends lost 7 bases and 0 bases respectively, with 10 bases between them. This CDR3 has 15 amino acids. CDR3 sequence: CASTGRSSGANVLTF. CDR3 nucleotides: TGTGCCAGCACGGGCCGGAGCTCTGGGGCCAACGTCCTGACTTTC.

CDR3 region: CAWNRDRGLDEQFF. CDR3 bases: TGTGCCTGGAACCGGGACAGGGGGCTAGATGAGCAGTTCTTC. The chain joins TRBV30 to TRBJ2-1, with 12 bases that match TRBD1. The CDR3 is made up of 14 amino acids. Germline V gene lookup returns CDR1 GTSNPN and CDR2 SVGIG (reference sequence). The junction had 6 bases not matched to a gene; V was cut back by 4 bases and J by 8 bases.

As regards this clone: Other DNA sequences within the sample encode an identical CDR3. The V gene is TRBV6-5, the J gene TRBJ2-2; a weak D match, TRBD2 (5 bases). Deletions cut 6 bases from V and 1 base from J, with 6 bases between. This CDR3 region has 13 residues. Germline CDR1 reads MNHEY; CDR2 reads SVGAGI. The CDR3 DNA is TGTGCCAGCAGCCGGGGGAACACCGGGGAGCTGTTTTTT. It is translated as CASSRGNTGELFF.

This chain links TRBV27 with TRBJ1-6; D is perhaps TRBD1 (6 bases). The V gene's germline CDR1 is MNHEY and CDR2 SMNVEV (reference sequence). V was clipped by 7 bases and J by 10 bases, with 26 bases between them. This CDR3 comprises 17 residues. The CDR3 nucleotides read TGTGCCAGCACCGCAGTTAAACAGGGAGTTCGCCGCTCACCCCTCCACTTT. This gives the protein CASTAVKQGVRRSPLHF.

The chain's CDR3 is CSAQQRDKVNEQFF. Here the CDR3 DNA reads TGCAGCGCCCAACAGCGGGATAAGGTCAATGAGCAGTTCTTC. V is TRBV29-1 and J is TRBJ2-1, with TRBD2 matching over 7 bases. Germline V gene lookup returns CDR1 SQVTM and CDR2 ANQGSEA. The CDR3 runs to 14 residues. Trimming took 7 bases from V and 6 from J; bases not matched to a gene: 12.

This chain uses TRBV5-1 with TRBJ2-7, with a tentative D call TRBD1 (5 bases). Germline V lookup: CDR1 SGHRS, CDR2 YFSETQ. CDR3 length: 14 amino acids. V lost 4 bases to trimming and J lost 2 bases, with 13 bases between them. In DNA form, the CDR3 reads TGCGCCAGCAGCCAAGGGGTCTCAACCTACGAGCAGTACTTC. It encodes CASSQGVSTYEQYF.

The chain couples TRBV7-9 to TRBJ2-1, with 7 bases fitting TRBD2. The CDR3 is 17 amino acids. Germline trimming cut 7 bases from V and 4 bases from J; bases unmatched to any gene: 16. CDR1 is SEHNR, CDR2 FQNEAQ, per germline (reference sequence). The CDR3 coding sequence is TGTGCCAGCACCCCAGCTCGGCTAGCGGACCTATACAATGAGCAGTTCTTC. Translating gives CASTPARLADLYNEQFF. Full variable domain (missing parts from reference TRBV7-9 and TRBJ2-1): DTGVSQNPRHKITKRGQNVTFRCDPISEHNRLYWYRQTLGQGPEFLTYFQNEAQLEKSRLLSDRFSAERPKGSFSTLEIQRTEQGDSAMYLCASTPARLADLYNEQFFGPGTRLTVL.

The chain uses TRBV15 and TRBJ1-3; D remains ambiguous. The germline V and J ends were trimmed by 0 bases and 4 bases, with 1 base remaining between them. The CDR3 spans 12 residues. The V gene's germline CDR1 is LNHNV and CDR2 YYDKDF (reference sequence). CDR3 nucleotides: TGTGCCACCAGCAGAGAAGGAAACACCATATATTTT. Residues: CATSREGNTIYF.

The chain recombines TRBV18 with TRBJ2-3, with TRBD1 matching over 7 bases. This CDR3 has 16 residues. The germline CDR1 and CDR2 sequences are KGHSH and LQKENI. With V trimmed by 3 bases and J by 2 bases, 8 bases remained unmatched. CDR3 sequence (DNA): TGTGCCAGCTCACCCAAGTTACAGGGGCCCACAGATACGCAGTATTTT. This codes for CASSPKLQGPTDTQYF. Using reference TRBV18 and TRBJ2-3 for the parts outside the CDR3, the full variable domain is NAGVMQNPRHLVRRRGQEARLRCSPMKGHSHVYWYRQLPEEGLKFMVYLQKENIIDESGMPKERFSAEFPKEGPSILRIQQVVRGDSAAYFCASSPKLQGPTDTQYFGPGTRLTVL.

The rearrangement uses TRBV6-1 and TRBJ1-2; no clear D gene. The CDR3 loop spans 8 amino acids. Per germline, CDR1 MNHNS and CDR2 SASEGT. The ends were cut back, 8 bases at V and 14 bases at J, with 9 bases in the middle. This CDR3 reads CASDRGTF. CDR3 DNA: TGTGCCAGCGACCGTGGTACCTTC.

The chain couples TRBV5-1 to TRBJ2-7, with a weak D call TRBD2 (6 bases). The CDR3 covers 12 residues. Trimming removed 0 bases from V and 8 bases from J, with 9 bases in between. Germline CDR1 and CDR2: SGHRS and YFSETQ. The CDR3 DNA sequence: TGCGCCAGCAGCTTGGGGGACTTAAAGCAGTACTTC. This translates into CASSLGDLKQYF.

This chain uses TRBV5-1 with TRBJ2-6, with D unclear. The CDR3 contains 15 residues. The germline CDR1 and CDR2 sequences are SGHRS and YFSETQ. V was cut by 0 bases and J by 1 base, with 5 bases left in between. The CDR3 reads CASSLDYSGANVLTF. The CDR3 region has the DNA TGCGCCAGCAGCTTGGATTATTCTGGGGCCAACGTCCTGACTTTC.

This chain joins TRBV15 and TRBJ2-2; D is undetermined. CDR3 length: 13 residues. Per germline, CDR1 LNHNV and CDR2 YYDKDF (reference sequence). Trimming cost V 0 bases and J 6 bases, with 5 bases left between them. The CDR3 loop is CATSRDLPGELFF. Here the CDR3 DNA reads TGTGCCACCAGCAGAGATCTCCCCGGGGAGCTGTTTTTT.

The V call is TRBV4-1, the J call TRBJ1-4; D remains ambiguous. V was cut by 3 bases and J by 1 base, with 12 bases left in between. This CDR3 has 16 residues. From germline, CDR1 is MGHRA and CDR2 YSYEKL. The CDR3: CASSHPGWITNEKLFF. DNA of the CDR3: TGCGCCAGCAGCCACCCCGGGTGGATAACTAATGAAAAACTGTTTTTT.

This chain links TRBV5-1 with TRBJ2-7; 7 bases line up with TRBD1. The CDR3 is 14 residues long. Germline V gene sequence: CDR1 SGHRS, CDR2 YFSETQ. Trimming cost V 8 bases and J 0 bases; bases outside gene matches: 8. The DNA for the CDR3 is TGCGCCAGTCGGGACAGCGCTAGCTCCTACGAGCAGTACTTC. It is translated as CASRDSASSYEQYF.

The rearrangement joins TRBV18 to TRBJ1-1; TRBD1 matches 10 bases. With V trimmed by 5 bases and J by 8 bases, 14 bases remained unmatched. The CDR3 length is 16 residues. CDR1 is KGHSH and CDR2 is LQKENI in the germline V gene. The CDR3 coding sequence is TGTGCCAGCTCAGCATCCGGGACAGGGGTCTCCCGAGAAGCTTTCTTT. As protein: CASSASGTGVSREAFF.